The rows below give T cell receptor beta chains drawn from one sample of a study of technical replicates of blood from a handful of donors. The data were produced by immunoSEQ multiplex PCR, yet TCRdb's version contains in-frame clones alone and is incomplete. The table lists tens of thousands of clones, 94% of them singletons, with roughly 0.26% in the top ten. Sequenced input: T cells isolated from PBMCs. The receptors stem from a human donor in good health. CDR3s include the opening cysteine and the closing phenylalanine or tryptophan. The D gene is left open where the match is weak. Clone size is not always given. Where it is, it says once, few, many or a class for expanded clones.

TRBV7-9	15	-	TRBJ2-3	-	CASSLRRDKGDTQYF	TGTGCCAGCAGCTTGCGGCGGGATAAAGGGGATACGCAGTATTTT
TRBV13	17	-	TRBJ2-5	TRBD2	CASSSAASGGVRETQYF	TGTGCCAGCAGCTCGGCGGCTAGCGGGGGGGTACGGGAGACCCAGTACTTC
TRBV28	15	-	TRBJ1-5	-	CASSPPDRRNQPQHF	TGTGCCAGCAGTCCCCCTGACAGGCGCAATCAGCCCCAGCATTTT
TRBV5-6	16	-	TRBJ2-3	-	CASSNVPSWRTDTQYF	TGTGCCAGCAGCAATGTCCCCAGTTGGCGCACAGATACGCAGTATTTT
TRBV25-1	17	-	TRBJ1-1	TRBD1	CASTIPGDRGRSTEAFF	TGTGCCAGCACCATTCCCGGGGACAGGGGGCGAAGCACTGAAGCTTTCTTT
TRBV7-9	12	once	TRBJ1-4	-	CASSPAVGKLFF	TGTGCCAGCAGCCCAGCGGTAGGAAAACTGTTTTTT
TRBV11-2	15	-	TRBJ1-1	TRBD1	CASSLNGQDVTEAFF	TGTGCCAGCAGCTTAAATGGACAGGATGTAACTGAAGCTTTCTTT
TRBV30	15	-	TRBJ2-3	-	CAWSTYSLAADTQYF	TGTGCCTGGAGCACATACAGTCTTGCTGCAGATACGCAGTATTTT
TRBV10-3	12	-	TRBJ2-1	-	CAISAGIYEQFF	TGTGCCATCAGCGCAGGGATCTATGAGCAGTTCTTC
TRBV19	16	-	TRBJ1-5	TRBD1	CASRGTGGVWNQPQHF	TGTGCCAGTAGGGGGACAGGGGGTGTTTGGAATCAGCCCCAGCATTTT
TRBV11-2	16	-	TRBJ2-2	-	CASSLYGGKPTGELFF	TGTGCCAGCAGCTTATATGGCGGGAAACCCACCGGGGAGCTGTTTTTT
TRBV29-1	14	once	TRBJ2-3	TRBD2	CSVEWGLTTDTQYF	TGCAGCGTTGAATGGGGACTAACCACAGATACGCAGTATTTT
TRBV5-6	15	-	TRBJ2-2	-	CASSLGGGNTGELFF	TGTGCCAGCAGCTTGGGAGGGGGGAACACCGGGGAGCTGTTTTTT
TRBV19	18	-	TRBJ1-2	TRBD1	CASSTTPPTHRGTGGYTF	TGTGCCAGTAGTACAACTCCCCCGACACACAGGGGGACGGGTGGCTACACCTTC
TRBV11-2	14	-	TRBJ1-6	-	CASSGGDLNSPLHF	TGTGCCAGCAGCGGGGGGGATTTGAATTCACCCCTCCACTTT
TRBV4-1	16	-	TRBJ2-2	TRBD2	CASSQGDGGGTGELFF	TGCGCCAGCAGCCAAGGGGACGGGGGGGGCACCGGGGAGCTGTTTTTT
TRBV6-5	13	-	TRBJ2-7	-	CASSYKGGVNMYF	TGTGCCAGCAGTTATAAAGGGGGAGTCAATATGTACTTC
TRBV6-1	16	-	TRBJ2-4	-	CASSDYNEGPKNIQYF	TGTGCCAGCAGTGACTATAACGAGGGCCCCAAAAACATTCAGTACTTC
TRBV13	13	-	TRBJ2-7	-	CASSFLQLYEQYF	TGTGCCAGCAGCTTTTTACAGTTATACGAGCAGTACTTC
TRBV2	14	once	TRBJ2-7	TRBD2	CASRRLTSGYEQYF	TGTGCCAGCAGGAGATTGACTAGCGGGTACGAGCAGTACTTC
TRBV27	15	-	TRBJ2-5	TRBD1	CASSRDSNFQETQYF	TGTGCCAGCAGCCGGGACAGCAACTTCCAAGAGACCCAGTACTTC
TRBV5-1	15	-	TRBJ1-6	-	CASSYTGSSGSPLHF	TGCGCCAGCAGTTACACAGGGTCCTCGGGTTCACCCCTCCACTTT